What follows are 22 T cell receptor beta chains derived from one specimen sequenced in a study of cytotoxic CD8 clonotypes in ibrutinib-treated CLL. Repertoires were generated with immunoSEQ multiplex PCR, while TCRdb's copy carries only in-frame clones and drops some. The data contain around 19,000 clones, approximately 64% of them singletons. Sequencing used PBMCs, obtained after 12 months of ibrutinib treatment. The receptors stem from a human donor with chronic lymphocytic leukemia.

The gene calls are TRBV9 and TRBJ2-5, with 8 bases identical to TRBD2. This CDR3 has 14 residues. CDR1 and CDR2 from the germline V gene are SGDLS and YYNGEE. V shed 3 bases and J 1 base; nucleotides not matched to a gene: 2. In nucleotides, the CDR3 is TGTGCCAGCAGCGAAAGCGGGAGCCAAGAGACCCAGTACTTC. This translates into CASSESGSQETQYF.

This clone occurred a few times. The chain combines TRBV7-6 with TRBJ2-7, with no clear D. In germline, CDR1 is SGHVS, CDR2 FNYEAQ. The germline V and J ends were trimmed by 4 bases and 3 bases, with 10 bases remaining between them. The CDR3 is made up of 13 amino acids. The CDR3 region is CASSSRIGYEQYF. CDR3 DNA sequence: TGTGCCAGCAGCTCCCGGATCGGCTACGAGCAGTACTTC.

The CDR3 DNA sequence: TGTGCCAGTAGTTTTCACGGACAGGGAAGGAACGAGCAGTACTTC. It translates to CASSFHGQGRNEQYF. The chain joins TRBV19 to TRBJ2-7; 8 bases agree with TRBD1. The CDR3 has 15 amino acids. Trimming cost V 5 bases and J 5 bases; bases outside gene matches: 11. The germline V gene has CDR1 LNHDA and CDR2 SQIVND (reference sequence). Drawing the rest from reference TRBV19 and TRBJ2-7, the complete variable domain is DGGITQSPKYLFRKEGQNVTLSCEQNLNHDAMYWYRQDPGQGLRLIYYSQIVNDFQKGDIAEGYSVSREKKESFPLTVTSAQKNPTAFYLCASSFHGQGRNEQYFGPGTRLTVT.

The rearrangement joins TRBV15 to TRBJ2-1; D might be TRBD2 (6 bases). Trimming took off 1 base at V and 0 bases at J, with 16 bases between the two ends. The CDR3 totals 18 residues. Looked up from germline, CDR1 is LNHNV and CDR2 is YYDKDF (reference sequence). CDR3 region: CATSRVGLRTNSYNEQFF. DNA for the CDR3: TGTGCCACCAGCAGAGTTGGACTTCGGACTAACTCCTACAATGAGCAGTTCTTC.

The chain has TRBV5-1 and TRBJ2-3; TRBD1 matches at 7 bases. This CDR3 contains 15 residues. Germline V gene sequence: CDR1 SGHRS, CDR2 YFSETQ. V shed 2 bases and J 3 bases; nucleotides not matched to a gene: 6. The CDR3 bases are TGCGCCAGCAGCTTCGGAGAGGGGGCGACAGATACGCAGTATTTT. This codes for CASSFGEGATDTQYF.

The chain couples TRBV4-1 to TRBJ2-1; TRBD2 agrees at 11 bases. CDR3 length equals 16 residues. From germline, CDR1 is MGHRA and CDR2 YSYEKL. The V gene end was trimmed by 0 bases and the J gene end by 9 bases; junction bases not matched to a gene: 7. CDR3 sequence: CASSQDRTSGSTEQFF. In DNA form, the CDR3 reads TGCGCCAGCAGCCAAGATCGAACTAGCGGGAGTACTGAGCAGTTCTTC.

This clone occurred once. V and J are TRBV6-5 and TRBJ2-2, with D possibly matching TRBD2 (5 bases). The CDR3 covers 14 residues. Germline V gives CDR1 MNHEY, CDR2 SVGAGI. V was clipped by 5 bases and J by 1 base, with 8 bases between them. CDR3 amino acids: CASSLDWNTGELFF. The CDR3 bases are TGTGCCAGCAGTCTGGACTGGAACACCGGGGAGCTGTTTTTT.

CDR3 DNA: TGTGCCAGCAGCTTGCTAGCGGGAGATGGTGAGCAGTTCTTC. Translated, it gives CASSLLAGDGEQFF. V gene TRBV11-2 combines with J gene TRBJ2-1; TRBD2 agrees at 10 bases. From germline, CDR1 is SGHAT and CDR2 FQNNGV. V shed 3 bases and J 9 bases; nucleotides not matched to a gene: 5. The CDR3 consists of 14 residues.

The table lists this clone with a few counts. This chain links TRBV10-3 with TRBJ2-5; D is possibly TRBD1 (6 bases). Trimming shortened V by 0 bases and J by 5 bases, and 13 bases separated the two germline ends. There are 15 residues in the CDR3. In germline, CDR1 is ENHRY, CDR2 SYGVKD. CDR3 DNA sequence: TGTGCCATCAGTGAGTCGCGACAGGTAGGGGAGACCCAGTACTTC. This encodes CAISESRQVGETQYF.

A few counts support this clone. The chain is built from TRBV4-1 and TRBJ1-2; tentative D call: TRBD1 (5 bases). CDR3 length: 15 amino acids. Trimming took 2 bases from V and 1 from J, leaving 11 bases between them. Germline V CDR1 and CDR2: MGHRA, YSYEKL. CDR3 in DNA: TGCGCCAGCAGCCAACAGGGAAAGTTTAACTATGGCTACACCTTC. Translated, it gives CASSQQGKFNYGYTF.

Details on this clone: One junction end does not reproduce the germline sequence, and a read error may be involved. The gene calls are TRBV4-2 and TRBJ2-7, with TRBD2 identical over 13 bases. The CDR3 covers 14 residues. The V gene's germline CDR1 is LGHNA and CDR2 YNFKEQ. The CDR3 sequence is CASRVTSGRLEQRF. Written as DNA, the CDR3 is TGTGCCAGCAGGGTGACTAGCGGGAGGCTCGAACAACGCTTC.

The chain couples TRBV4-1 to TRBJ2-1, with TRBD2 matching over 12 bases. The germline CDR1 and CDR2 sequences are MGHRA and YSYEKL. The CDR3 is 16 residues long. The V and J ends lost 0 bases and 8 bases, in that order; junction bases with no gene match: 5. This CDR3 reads CASSQDRLAGGDEQFF. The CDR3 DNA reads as TGCGCCAGCAGCCAAGATAGGCTAGCGGGAGGGGATGAGCAGTTCTTC.

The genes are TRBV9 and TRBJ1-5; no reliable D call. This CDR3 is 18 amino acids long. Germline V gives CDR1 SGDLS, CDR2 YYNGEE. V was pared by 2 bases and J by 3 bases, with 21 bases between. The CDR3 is CASSVCVEARRYNQPQHF. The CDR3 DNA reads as TGTGCCAGCAGCGTTTGCGTGGAGGCCCGTCGGTACAATCAGCCCCAGCATTTT. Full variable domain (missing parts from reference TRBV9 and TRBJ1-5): DSGVTQTPKHLITATGQRVTLRCSPRSGDLSVYWYQQSLDQGLQFLIQYYNGEERAKGNILERFSAQQFPDLHSELNLSSLELGDSALYFCASSVCVEARRYNQPQHFGDGTRLSIL.

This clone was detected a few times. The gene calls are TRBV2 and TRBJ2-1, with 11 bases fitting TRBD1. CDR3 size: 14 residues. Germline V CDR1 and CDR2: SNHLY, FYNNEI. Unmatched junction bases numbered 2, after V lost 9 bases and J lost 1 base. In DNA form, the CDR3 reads TGTGCCAGTGGACAGGGGGCATCCTACAATGAGCAGTTCTTC. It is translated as CASGQGASYNEQFF.

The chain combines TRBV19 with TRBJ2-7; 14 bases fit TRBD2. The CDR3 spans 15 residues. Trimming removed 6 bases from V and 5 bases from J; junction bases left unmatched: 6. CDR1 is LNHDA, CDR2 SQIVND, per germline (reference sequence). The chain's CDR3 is CASSLVGLAGDEQYF. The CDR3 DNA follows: TGTGCCAGTAGCTTAGTGGGACTAGCGGGAGACGAGCAGTACTTC.

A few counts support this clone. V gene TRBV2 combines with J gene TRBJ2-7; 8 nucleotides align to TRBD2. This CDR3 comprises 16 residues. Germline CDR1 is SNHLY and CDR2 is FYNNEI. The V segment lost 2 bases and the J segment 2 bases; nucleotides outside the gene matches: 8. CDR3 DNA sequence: TGTGCCAGCAGTGAACAGCCAGCGGGGGTTGCCTACGAGCAGTACTTC. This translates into CASSEQPAGVAYEQYF. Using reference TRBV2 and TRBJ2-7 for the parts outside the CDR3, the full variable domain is EPEVTQTPSHQVTQMGQEVILRCVPISNHLYFYWYRQILGQKVEFLVSFYNNEISEKSEIFDDQFSVERPDGSNFTLKIRSTKLEDSAMYFCASSEQPAGVAYEQYFGPGTRLTVT.

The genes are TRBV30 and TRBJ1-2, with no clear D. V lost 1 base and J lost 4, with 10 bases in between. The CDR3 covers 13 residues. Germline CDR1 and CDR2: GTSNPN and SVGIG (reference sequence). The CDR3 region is CAWSGGIGYGYTF. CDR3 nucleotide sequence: TGTGCCTGGAGTGGAGGGATTGGCTATGGCTACACCTTC.

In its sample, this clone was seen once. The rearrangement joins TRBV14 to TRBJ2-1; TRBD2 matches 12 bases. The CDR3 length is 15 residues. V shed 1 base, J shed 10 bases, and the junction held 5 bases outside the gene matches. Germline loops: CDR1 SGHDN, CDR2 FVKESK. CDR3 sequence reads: CASSQALAGGREQFF. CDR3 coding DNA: TGTGCCAGCAGCCAAGCACTAGCGGGAGGACGGGAGCAGTTCTTC.

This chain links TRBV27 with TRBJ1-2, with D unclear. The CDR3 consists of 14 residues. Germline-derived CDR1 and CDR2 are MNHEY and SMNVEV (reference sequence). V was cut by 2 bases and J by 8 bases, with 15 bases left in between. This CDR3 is CASSLSSPEVGYTF. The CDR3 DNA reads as TGTGCCAGCAGTTTAAGTTCTCCGGAGGTAGGCTACACCTTC.

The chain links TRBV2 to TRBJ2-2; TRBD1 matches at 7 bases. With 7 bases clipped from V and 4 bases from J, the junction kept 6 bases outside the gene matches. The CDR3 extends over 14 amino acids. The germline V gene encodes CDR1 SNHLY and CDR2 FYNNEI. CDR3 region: CASTTTGLTGELFF. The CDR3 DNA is TGTGCCAGCACTACGACAGGGCTCACCGGGGAGCTGTTTTTT. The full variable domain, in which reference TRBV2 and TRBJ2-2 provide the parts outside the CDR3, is EPEVTQTPSHQVTQMGQEVILRCVPISNHLYFYWYRQILGQKVEFLVSFYNNEISEKSEIFDDQFSVERPDGSNFTLKIRSTKLEDSAMYFCASTTTGLTGELFFGEGSRLTVL.

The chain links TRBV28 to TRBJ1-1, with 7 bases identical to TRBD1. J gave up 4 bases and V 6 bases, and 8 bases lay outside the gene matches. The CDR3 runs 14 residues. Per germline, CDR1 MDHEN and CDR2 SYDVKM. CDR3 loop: CASRYPDRSTEAFF. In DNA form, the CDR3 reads TGTGCCAGCAGATATCCGGACAGGAGCACTGAAGCTTTCTTT.

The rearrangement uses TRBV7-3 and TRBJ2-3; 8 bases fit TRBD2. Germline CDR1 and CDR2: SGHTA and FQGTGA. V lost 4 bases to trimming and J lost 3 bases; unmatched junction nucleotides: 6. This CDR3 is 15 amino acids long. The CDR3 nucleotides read TGTGCCAGCAGCTCAGCGGGAGTAGGGACAGATACGCAGTATTTT. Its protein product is CASSSAGVGTDTQYF. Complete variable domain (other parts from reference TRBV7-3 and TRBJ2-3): GAGVSQTPSNKVTEKGKYVELRCDPISGHTALYWYRQSLGQGPEFLIYFQGTGAADDSGLPNDRFFAVRPEGSVSTLKIQRTERGDSAVYLCASSSAGVGTDTQYFGPGTRLTVL.